The clone carrying this TCR beta chain was detected once. These data come from a study of blood T cell repertoires in COVID-19. About the study: From T cells, B-cell-depleted T cells, or PBMCs came the material, which was cDNA or gDNA.

As processed by the authors: Reference gene primer amplification yielded estimated nucleated cell counts. Assay used: immunoSEQ multiplex PCR; TCRdb lists only in-frame clones, some missing. That table furnishes V, J and clone size, whereas the DNA furnished D and trimming. The table includes about 32,000 clones, approximately 91% detected once. The length of the CDR3 is 15 residues. V was pared by 5 bases and J by 8 bases, with 6 bases of the junction left unmatched. Germline loops: CDR1 KGHDR, CDR2 SFDVKD. Sequencing input: peripheral blood. This clonotype was sampled from a man aged 55 to 69 with acute or convalescent COVID-19. This sequence joins TRBV24-1 and TRBJ2-3, with 13 bases identical to TRBD2. The DNA for the CDR3 is TGTGCCACCAGTGGACTAGCGGGAGGAATAGGTACGCAGTATTTT. Translating it yields CATSGLAGGIGTQYF.